A single TCR beta chain is shown here with its context. Assay: immunoSEQ multiplex PCR; the TCRdb copy retains only in-frame clones and omits some. The table has 230,000 or so clones, about 91% seen once. The sample originates from a study of blood T cell repertoires in COVID-19. At the level of the study: Sources were T cells, B-cell-depleted T cells, or PBMCs; the material itself was cDNA or gDNA.

V was cut by 7 bases and J by 10 bases, with 11 bases left in between. CDR1 and CDR2 from the germline V gene are SNHLY and FYNNEI. This CDR3 region has 12 residues. Everyone who took part was about 18 to 89 years old, and they came from about two dozen US areas. Allocation to cohorts depended on clinical history reported by the participants. Sequenced sample: PBMCs or T cells enriched from blood (not recorded which). The sequence was obtained from a woman aged 40-49 years with acute COVID-19. V is TRBV2 and J is TRBJ1-6; TRBD1 is a possible D gene (6 bases). The CDR3 reads CASMRGNSPLHF. DNA for the CDR3: TGTGCCAGCATGAGGGGGAACTCACCCCTCCACTTT.